Listed below are T cell receptor beta chains from one sample, sequenced in a study of T cells in Graves' hyperthyroidism and ophthalmopathy. TCRdb reanalysed the multiplex PCR reads using MiXCR and keeps one entry per CDR3 protein. The sample has over 150,000 distinct CDR3 sequences, 17% seen once. Input material: blood. All receptors derive from a woman aged 45-65 years with Graves' hyperthyroidism. Each CDR3 is given with its conserved first and last residue. D genes are given only for firm matches. Size tells how often a clone was seen (once, few, many) or the class of an expanded clone, and some rows leave it out.

j_gene: TRBJ2-3
abundance: NA
d_gene: TRBD2
v_gene: TRBV9
CDR3aa: CASSETSGYSTDTQYF
CDR3nt: TGTGCCAGCAGCGAGACTAGCGGGTACAGCACAGATACGCAGTATTTT

j_gene: TRBJ2-7
abundance: once
d_gene: TRBD2
v_gene: TRBV27
CDR3aa: CASSLLGGTSGHNSYEQYF
CDR3nt: TGTGCCAGCAGTTTATTAGGCGGGACTAGCGGGCATAATTCCTACGAGCAGTACTTC

j_gene: TRBJ2-3
abundance: NA
d_gene: TRBD2
v_gene: TRBV6-2/TRBV6-3
CDR3aa: CASSYVLAGGPSTDTQYF
CDR3nt: TGTGCCAGCAGTTACGTGTTAGCGGGAGGACCTAGCACAGATACGCAGTATTTT

j_gene: TRBJ2-1
abundance: many
d_gene: NA
v_gene: TRBV7-3
CDR3aa: CASSLSPTQEQFF
CDR3nt: TGTGCCAGCAGCTTAAGCCCGACCCAGGAGCAGTTCTTC

j_gene: TRBJ1-1
abundance: many
d_gene: NA
v_gene: TRBV27
CDR3aa: CASSLSTAYTEAFF
CDR3nt: TGTGCCAGCAGTTTATCGACAGCATACACTGAAGCTTTCTTT

j_gene: TRBJ2-5
abundance: NA
d_gene: NA
v_gene: TRBV24-1
CDR3aa: CATSDAGMQETQYF
CDR3nt: TGTGCCACCAGTGACGCGGGAATGCAAGAGACCCAGTACTTC

j_gene: TRBJ1-1
abundance: many
d_gene: NA
v_gene: TRBV27
CDR3aa: CASSLRPTPVGTEAFF
CDR3nt: TGTGCCAGCAGTTTGCGACCGACCCCCGTGGGAACTGAAGCTTTCTTT

j_gene: TRBJ2-5
abundance: few
d_gene: NA
v_gene: TRBV20-1
CDR3aa: CRVTGASETQYF
CDR3nt: TGCAGAGTCACCGGGGCCTCGGAGACCCAGTACTTC

j_gene: TRBJ1-6
abundance: many
d_gene: NA
v_gene: TRBV7-3
CDR3aa: CASSLRGGNSPLHF
CDR3nt: TGTGCCAGCAGCTTGAGGGGAGGGAATTCACCCCTCCACTTT

j_gene: TRBJ1-5
abundance: many
d_gene: TRBD1
v_gene: TRBV12-3/TRBV12-4
CDR3aa: CASSSPGQGLNQPQHF
CDR3nt: TGTGCCAGCAGTTCACCGGGACAGGGGCTAAATCAGCCCCAGCATTTT

j_gene: TRBJ2-3
abundance: NA
d_gene: NA
v_gene: TRBV11-2
CDR3aa: CASSSDSTSPNTQYF
CDR3nt: TGTGCCAGCAGCTCAGATTCGACTAGTCCAAATACGCAGTATTTT

j_gene: TRBJ1-1
abundance: many
d_gene: TRBD1
v_gene: TRBV27
CDR3aa: CASMSWDRDTEAFF
CDR3nt: TGTGCCAGCATGAGTTGGGACAGGGACACTGAAGCTTTCTTT

j_gene: TRBJ2-3
abundance: few
d_gene: NA
v_gene: TRBV30
CDR3aa: CAWSPGSNTDTQYF
CDR3nt: TGTGCCTGGAGTCCCGGGTCTAACACAGATACGCAGTATTTT

j_gene: TRBJ2-3
abundance: few
d_gene: TRBD2
v_gene: TRBV3-1
CDR3aa: CASSRRLAGGDTQYF
CDR3nt: TGTGCCAGCAGCCGCCGCTTAGCGGGAGGAGATACGCAGTATTTT

j_gene: TRBJ1-2
abundance: NA
d_gene: NA
v_gene: TRBV24-1
CDR3aa: CATSDLAAVEGYGYTF
CDR3nt: TGTGCCACCAGTGATTTGGCAGCCGTTGAGGGGTATGGCTACACCTTC

j_gene: TRBJ2-1
abundance: NA
d_gene: TRBD2
v_gene: TRBV20-1
CDR3aa: CSARVPPGLAGGGEQFF
CDR3nt: TGCAGTGCTAGAGTCCCCCCGGGTTTAGCGGGAGGAGGTGAGCAGTTCTTC

j_gene: TRBJ2-1
abundance: many
d_gene: NA
v_gene: TRBV3-1
CDR3aa: CASSRVGQWWFF
CDR3nt: TGTGCCAGCAGCCGAGTGGGACAATGGTGGTTCTTC

j_gene: TRBJ1-2
abundance: few
d_gene: NA
v_gene: TRBV28
CDR3aa: CASSLQELGGYTF
CDR3nt: TGTGCCAGCAGTTTACAGGAATTAGGAGGCTACACCTTC

j_gene: TRBJ1-1
abundance: few
d_gene: NA
v_gene: TRBV19
CDR3aa: CASSPAGGGTEAFF
CDR3nt: TGTGCCAGTAGTCCGGCGGGGGGGGGGACTGAAGCTTTCTTT

j_gene: TRBJ2-3
abundance: many
d_gene: NA
v_gene: TRBV27
CDR3aa: CASSDITDTQYF
CDR3nt: TGTGCCAGCAGTGATATCACAGATACGCAGTATTTT

j_gene: TRBJ2-1
abundance: few
d_gene: NA
v_gene: TRBV12-3/TRBV12-4
CDR3aa: CASSLDRGFYNEQFF
CDR3nt: TGTGCCAGCAGTTTAGACCGGGGGTTTTACAATGAGCAGTTCTTC

j_gene: TRBJ2-1
abundance: NA
d_gene: TRBD1
v_gene: TRBV7-9
CDR3aa: CGSSYKDREHNEQFF
CDR3nt: TGTGGCAGCAGCTACAAGGACAGGGAACACAATGAGCAGTTCTTC

j_gene: TRBJ2-4
abundance: many
d_gene: TRBD1
v_gene: TRBV12-3/TRBV12-4
CDR3aa: CASRQTRDRASFAKNIQYF
CDR3nt: TGTGCCAGCAGGCAAACCCGGGACAGGGCTTCTTTTGCCAAAAACATTCAGTACTTC

j_gene: TRBJ1-4
abundance: NA
d_gene: TRBD1
v_gene: TRBV19
CDR3aa: CASSIPPTGRLTTNEKLFF
CDR3nt: TGTGCCAGTAGTATCCCTCCGACAGGGCGCCTTACAACTAATGAAAAACTGTTTTTT

j_gene: TRBJ2-5
abundance: many
d_gene: TRBD2
v_gene: TRBV7-3
CDR3aa: CASSLTSGSGETQYF
CDR3nt: TGTGCCAGCAGCCTGACTAGCGGGAGTGGTGAGACCCAGTACTTC

j_gene: TRBJ2-7
abundance: many
d_gene: TRBD2
v_gene: TRBV20-1
CDR3aa: CSAPTAGGPGHEQYF
CDR3nt: TGCAGTGCCCCCACCGCGGGAGGGCCGGGTCACGAGCAGTACTTC

j_gene: TRBJ1-3
abundance: many
d_gene: NA
v_gene: TRBV20-1
CDR3aa: CSAPFSGNTIYF
CDR3nt: TGCAGTGCACCTTTCTCTGGAAACACCATATATTTT

j_gene: TRBJ2-7
abundance: many
d_gene: TRBD1
v_gene: TRBV20-1
CDR3aa: CSASESDREQYF
CDR3nt: TGCAGTGCTAGTGAATCGGACAGGGAGCAGTACTTC

j_gene: TRBJ1-1
abundance: many
d_gene: NA
v_gene: TRBV18
CDR3aa: CASSPMLTEGEAFF
CDR3nt: TGTGCCAGCTCACCTATGCTGACGGAGGGCGAAGCTTTCTTT

j_gene: TRBJ2-7
abundance: many
d_gene: TRBD2
v_gene: TRBV3-1
CDR3aa: CASSQASGIRYEQYF
CDR3nt: TGTGCCAGCAGCCAAGCTAGCGGGATCCGCTACGAGCAGTACTTC

j_gene: TRBJ2-1
abundance: few
d_gene: TRBD2
v_gene: TRBV3-1
CDR3aa: CASSQTSGPYNEQFF
CDR3nt: TGTGCCAGCAGCCAGACTAGCGGGCCTTACAATGAGCAGTTCTTC

j_gene: TRBJ2-7
abundance: many
d_gene: NA
v_gene: TRBV4-1
CDR3aa: CASSHNRDSYEQYF
CDR3nt: TGCGCCAGCAGCCACAACCGGGACTCCTACGAGCAGTACTTC

j_gene: TRBJ1-5
abundance: many
d_gene: TRBD1
v_gene: TRBV6-1
CDR3aa: CASRDRDTQPQHF
CDR3nt: TGTGCCTCCAGGGACAGGGACACTCAGCCCCAGCATTTT

j_gene: TRBJ1-1
abundance: few
d_gene: NA
v_gene: TRBV18
CDR3aa: CANSAGRNEAFF
CDR3nt: TGTGCCAACTCGGCGGGACGGAATGAAGCTTTCTTT

j_gene: TRBJ1-1
abundance: few
d_gene: NA
v_gene: TRBV24-1
CDR3aa: CATSDLEGLGTEAFF
CDR3nt: TGTGCCACCAGTGATTTGGAGGGCTTGGGCACTGAAGCTTTCTTT

j_gene: TRBJ2-3
abundance: few
d_gene: NA
v_gene: TRBV7-2
CDR3aa: CASSLLLGPRADTQYF
CDR3nt: TGTGCCAGCAGCTTGTTGTTGGGCCCAAGGGCAGATACGCAGTATTTT

j_gene: TRBJ1-1
abundance: NA
d_gene: NA
v_gene: TRBV6-1
CDR3aa: CASTNRQTNTEAFF
CDR3nt: TGTGCCAGCACCAACAGGCAGACGAACACTGAAGCTTTCTTT

j_gene: TRBJ2-7
abundance: many
d_gene: TRBD1
v_gene: TRBV12-3/TRBV12-4
CDR3aa: CASSFGTGSLGEQYF
CDR3nt: TGTGCCAGCAGTTTTGGGACAGGGTCTTTGGGCGAGCAGTACTTC

j_gene: TRBJ2-1
abundance: few
d_gene: NA
v_gene: TRBV30
CDR3aa: CAWSVGGPVGDEQFF
CDR3nt: TGTGCCTGGAGTGTAGGCGGGCCAGTGGGCGATGAGCAGTTCTTC

j_gene: TRBJ2-7
abundance: many
d_gene: NA
v_gene: TRBV6-1
CDR3aa: CASDWAYEQYF
CDR3nt: TGTGCCAGCGACTGGGCCTACGAGCAGTACTTC

j_gene: TRBJ2-1
abundance: NA
d_gene: TRBD2
v_gene: TRBV30
CDR3aa: CAWRATSAYNEQFF
CDR3nt: TGTGCCTGGAGAGCGACTAGCGCCTACAATGAGCAGTTCTTC

j_gene: TRBJ1-2
abundance: NA
d_gene: TRBD1
v_gene: TRBV20-1
CDR3aa: CSAGRQGWYGYTF
CDR3nt: TGCAGTGCTGGTAGACAGGGATGGTATGGCTACACCTTC

j_gene: TRBJ1-5
abundance: many
d_gene: NA
v_gene: TRBV7-8
CDR3aa: CASSVFRDRGNQPQHF
CDR3nt: TGTGCCAGCAGCGTATTCCGGGACCGAGGCAATCAGCCCCAGCATTTT

j_gene: TRBJ2-1
abundance: many
d_gene: TRBD2
v_gene: TRBV7-3
CDR3aa: CASSSLGLADNEQFF
CDR3nt: TGTGCCAGCAGCTCCCTGGGACTAGCGGACAATGAGCAGTTCTTC

j_gene: TRBJ1-2
abundance: many
d_gene: NA
v_gene: TRBV2
CDR3aa: CATHRDSYGYTF
CDR3nt: TGTGCCACACACCGGGACTCCTATGGCTACACCTTC

j_gene: TRBJ2-3
abundance: NA
d_gene: TRBD2
v_gene: TRBV7-2
CDR3aa: CASSWTSGSLGADTQYF
CDR3nt: TGTGCCAGCAGCTGGACTAGCGGGAGTCTAGGGGCAGATACGCAGTATTTT

j_gene: TRBJ2-5
abundance: many
d_gene: NA
v_gene: TRBV20-1
CDR3aa: CSARATAQETQYF
CDR3nt: TGCAGTGCTAGGGCGACTGCGCAAGAGACCCAGTACTTC

j_gene: TRBJ2-7
abundance: many
d_gene: TRBD2
v_gene: TRBV6-1
CDR3aa: CASSENPGGYEQYF
CDR3nt: TGTGCCAGCAGTGAAAATCCGGGAGGCTACGAGCAGTACTTC

j_gene: TRBJ2-5
abundance: few
d_gene: TRBD2
v_gene: TRBV7-9
CDR3aa: CASSLAKNSGSGETQYF
CDR3nt: TGTGCCAGCAGCTTAGCGAAGAATAGCGGGAGTGGGGAGACCCAGTACTTC

j_gene: TRBJ1-1
abundance: many
d_gene: NA
v_gene: TRBV7-3
CDR3aa: CASSHGQMNTEAFF
CDR3nt: TGTGCCAGCAGCCACGGACAGATGAACACTGAAGCTTTCTTT

j_gene: TRBJ1-1
abundance: NA
d_gene: NA
v_gene: TRBV14
CDR3aa: CASSQEGGSREAFF
CDR3nt: TGTGCCAGCAGCCAAGAGGGCGGGTCCCGAGAAGCTTTCTTT

j_gene: TRBJ2-3
abundance: many
d_gene: TRBD1
v_gene: TRBV5-1
CDR3aa: CASSPQTGGVSSDTQYF
CDR3nt: TGCGCCAGCAGCCCGCAGACAGGGGGCGTGAGCTCAGATACGCAGTATTTT

j_gene: TRBJ1-2
abundance: NA
d_gene: NA
v_gene: TRBV6-4
CDR3aa: CASSDLTALYYGYTF
CDR3nt: TGTGCCAGCAGTGACTTGACAGCTCTTTACTATGGCTACACCTTC

j_gene: TRBJ2-1
abundance: many
d_gene: TRBD2
v_gene: TRBV5-6
CDR3aa: CASSLQERGSYNEQFF
CDR3nt: TGTGCCAGCAGCTTACAGGAGCGGGGTTCCTACAATGAGCAGTTCTTC

j_gene: TRBJ2-1
abundance: NA
d_gene: NA
v_gene: TRBV9
CDR3aa: CASSVRADSYNEQFF
CDR3nt: TGTGCCAGCAGCGTAAGAGCGGACAGCTACAATGAGCAGTTCTTC

j_gene: TRBJ2-2
abundance: few
d_gene: NA
v_gene: TRBV2
CDR3aa: CASSESRELFF
CDR3nt: TGTGCCAGCAGTGAGAGTAGGGAGCTGTTTTTT

j_gene: TRBJ1-2
abundance: few
d_gene: NA
v_gene: TRBV28
CDR3aa: CASSITPVYGYTF
CDR3nt: TGTGCCAGCAGTATCACCCCAGTCTATGGCTACACCTTC

j_gene: TRBJ2-7
abundance: NA
d_gene: TRBD1
v_gene: TRBV7-8
CDR3aa: CASSFRTGAYEQYF
CDR3nt: TGTGCCAGCAGCTTCCGGACAGGAGCCTACGAGCAGTACTTC